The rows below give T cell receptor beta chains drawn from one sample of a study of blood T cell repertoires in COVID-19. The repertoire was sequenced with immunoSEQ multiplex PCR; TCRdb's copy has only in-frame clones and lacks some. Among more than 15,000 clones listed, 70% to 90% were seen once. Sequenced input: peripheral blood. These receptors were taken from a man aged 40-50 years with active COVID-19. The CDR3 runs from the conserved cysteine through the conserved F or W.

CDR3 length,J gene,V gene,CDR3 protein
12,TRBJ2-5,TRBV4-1,CASSQRRETQYF
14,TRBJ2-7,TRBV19,CASSIREGPHEQYF
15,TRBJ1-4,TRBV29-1,CSVVPVGTDNEKLFF
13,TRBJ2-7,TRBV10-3,CAISDPSGVKQYF
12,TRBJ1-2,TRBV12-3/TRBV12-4,CATRQYRYGYTF
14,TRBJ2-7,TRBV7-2,CASSFRQGGYEQYF
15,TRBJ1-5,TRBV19,CAARSSDRVNQPQHF
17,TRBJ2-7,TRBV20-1,CSASKSIHPVFTYEQYF
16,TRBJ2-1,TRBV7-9,CASSLLGLAEYNEQFF
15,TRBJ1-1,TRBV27,CASILIDGRGTEAFF
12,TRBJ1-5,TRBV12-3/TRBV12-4,CASKLDIQPQHF
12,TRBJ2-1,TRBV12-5,CASGVSGNEQFF
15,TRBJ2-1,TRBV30,CAWSTGLSYRNEQFF
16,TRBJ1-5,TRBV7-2,CASSSQGSSGNQPQHF
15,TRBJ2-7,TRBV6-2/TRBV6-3,CASSPHVAISYEQYF
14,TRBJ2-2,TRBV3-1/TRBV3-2,CASSQESGVGSLFF
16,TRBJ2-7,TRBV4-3,CASSQDPWTAAYEQYF
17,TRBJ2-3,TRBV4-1,CASRQTSGAFSTDTQYF
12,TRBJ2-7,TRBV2,CASVFIVGEQYF
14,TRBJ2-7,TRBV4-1,CASSQGSGTYEQYF
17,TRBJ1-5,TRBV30,CAWSVRVGRSSNQPQHF
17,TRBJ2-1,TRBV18,CASSSRRGASSVNEQFF
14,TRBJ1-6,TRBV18,CASSRQGKDSPLHF
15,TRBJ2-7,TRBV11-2,CASSYSQGAEYEQYF
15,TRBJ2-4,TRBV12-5,CASGLPLGTKNIQYF
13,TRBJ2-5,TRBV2,CASSRQVQETQYF
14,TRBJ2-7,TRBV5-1,CASSPGLVLSEQYF
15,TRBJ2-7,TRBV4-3,CASSQESAYSYEQYF
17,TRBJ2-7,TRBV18,CASSPPYLAGEGDEQYF
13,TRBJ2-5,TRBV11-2,CASSPQGQETQYF
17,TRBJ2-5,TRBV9,CASSLTPESGSRETQYF
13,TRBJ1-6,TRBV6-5,CASSRDSNSPLHF
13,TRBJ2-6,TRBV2,CASGYSSSNVLTF
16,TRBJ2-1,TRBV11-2,CASSSYRDPSYNEQFF
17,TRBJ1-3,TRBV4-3,CASSPHSRGFTGNTIYF
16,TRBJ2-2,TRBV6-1,CASSEVWVRGTGELFF
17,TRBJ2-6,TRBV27,CASSLIGQTSGANVLTF
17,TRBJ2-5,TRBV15,CATSRETSGRAEGTQYF
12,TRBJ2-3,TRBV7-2,CASSDITDTQYF
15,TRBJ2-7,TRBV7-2,CASSQLAGGYHEQYF
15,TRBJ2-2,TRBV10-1,CASSWDRKNTGELFF
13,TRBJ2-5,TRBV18,CASSPGLEETQYF
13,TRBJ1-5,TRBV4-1,CASSQERGGAQHF
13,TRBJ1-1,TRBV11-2,CASSLVEGSEAFF